The clone carrying this T cell receptor delta chain ranks as medium-sized. The target antigen is unknown. This sample was included in a study of delta chains in infants with herpesvirus infections. Study-level findings and limits: The public clonotype appeared only at the first post-infection time point. Caveat: small sample size and no race- or environment-matched controls.

PBMC RNA was reverse transcribed using gamma-chain- and delta-chain-specific primers. TCRdb ran CATT on the RT-PCR reads. Of 950 to 1,500 delta-chain clones listed, roughly 30% are singletons. This TCR was sampled from a human donor who was a Ugandan infant, either HIV-exposed or HIV-unexposed (not recorded which). Sequenced here: peripheral blood, sampled at time point 1 of longitudinal follow-up.

The CDR3 nucleotides read TGTGCTCTTGGGGAACTCGATCTTCCTCCCCCCGAAAGTACTGGGGGACTCCTCCTTTTTTTGACAGCACAACTCTTCTTT. Translating it yields CALGELDLPPPESTGGLLLFLTAQLFF. The chain has TRDV1 and TRDJ2, with 9 nucleotides matching TRDD3. CDR1 is TSWWSYY, CDR2 QGS, per germline. CDR3 length: 27 residues. The junction had 33 bases not matched to a gene; V was cut back by 0 bases and J by 1 base.